Listed here are 10 T cell receptor beta chains from one sample, sequenced in a study of blood T cell repertoires in COVID-19. Here immunoSEQ multiplex PCR was the method, and the copy in TCRdb shows in-frame clones only, minus some. Of about 120,000 clones detected, 84% appear once; the ten largest clones hold under 4%. Sequencing was done on a sample of PBMCs or T cells enriched from blood (not recorded which). These receptors were obtained from a young woman who had recovered from COVID-19.

J is TRBJ1-5 and V is TRBV19, with 10 positions matching TRBD1. The CDR3 is 17 amino acids. The germline gives CDR1 LNHDA, CDR2 SQIVND (reference sequence). The trim removed 6 bases at V and 2 bases at J, leaving 10 bases unmatched. CDR3 bases: TGTGCCAGTAGGAGGACCGGACAGGGGGGTGGCAATCAGCCCCAGCATTTT. It translates to CASRRTGQGGGNQPQHF.

A few counts support this clone. The CDR3 DNA reads as TGTGCCAGCAGCCTAGGACTAGCGGGAGTGGTAGAGCAGTACTTC. Translated, it gives CASSLGLAGVVEQYF. This chain uses TRBV14 with TRBJ2-7, with 13 bases lining up with TRBD2. V was clipped by 4 bases and J by 7 bases; unmatched bases: 7. Germline assignment: CDR1 SGHDN and CDR2 FVKESK. CDR3 length: 15 residues.

The chain employs TRBV28 and TRBJ1-2, with 8 bases that match TRBD1. V lost 1 base, J lost 2 bases, and 9 bases stayed unmatched. The CDR3 length is 17 residues. The germline CDR1 and CDR2 sequences are MDHEN and SYDVKM. The CDR3 DNA is TGTGCCAGCAGTTTATCCCCCGGAGGACAGGGAAACTATGGCTACACCTTC. It codes for CASSLSPGGQGNYGYTF.

This chain joins TRBV7-3 and TRBJ2-6, with TRBD1 matching over 7 bases. This CDR3 contains 19 residues. The V and J ends lost 1 base and 4 bases, in that order; junction bases with no gene match: 13. Per germline, CDR1 SGHTA and CDR2 FQGTGA. The chain's CDR3 is CASSLSGTASSGGANVLTF. In nucleotides, the CDR3 is TGTGCCAGCAGCTTAAGTGGGACAGCGTCTTCTGGGGGGGCCAACGTCCTGACTTTC.

The chain combines TRBV19 with TRBJ1-5; 11 bases are a match to TRBD1. CDR1 LNHDA and CDR2 SQIVND come from the germline V gene (reference sequence). The CDR3 runs 17 residues. After removal of 5 bases from V and 2 bases from J, the junction contained 8 bases not matched to a gene. CDR3 region: CASSSRTGGNGNQPQHF. Here the CDR3 DNA reads TGTGCCAGTAGTTCTCGGACAGGGGGCAACGGCAATCAGCCCCAGCATTTT.

The chain links TRBV7-2 to TRBJ2-1, with D hard to call. This CDR3 contains 16 residues. V lost 1 base to trimming and J lost 0 bases, with 10 bases between them. The germline CDR1 and CDR2 sequences are SGHTA and FQGNSA. The DNA for the CDR3 is TGTGCCAGCAGCTTAGACGGGTTAAGCTCCTACAATGAGCAGTTCTTC. This sequence encodes CASSLDGLSSYNEQFF.

The chain has TRBV7-6 and TRBJ2-2; TRBD2 matches 12 bases. The ends lost 6 bases at V and 5 bases at J; junction bases unmatched: 7. The CDR3 is made up of 16 amino acids. Germline-derived CDR1 and CDR2 are SGHVS and FNYEAQ. This CDR3 reads CASRATSGSYTGELFF. The CDR3 nucleotides are TGTGCCAGCAGAGCGACTAGCGGGAGTTATACCGGGGAGCTGTTTTTT.

This clone occurred a few times. The chain recombines TRBV7-6 with TRBJ2-7, with 7 bases fitting TRBD1. With V trimmed by 1 base and J by 0 bases, 3 bases remained unmatched. The germline V gene encodes CDR1 SGHVS and CDR2 FNYEAQ. This CDR3 comprises 15 residues. Written as DNA, the CDR3 is TGTGCCAGCAGCTTAGGGGGACAGCTCTCCTACGAGCAGTACTTC. Its translation is CASSLGGQLSYEQYF.

The chain combines TRBV30 with TRBJ2-7; tentatively, D is TRBD1 (6 bases). Trimming took 5 bases from V and 2 from J, leaving 7 bases between them. Germline lookup yields CDR1 GTSNPN and CDR2 SVGIG (reference sequence). The CDR3 runs 11 residues. CDR3 region: CAWGTPYEQYF. The CDR3 region has the DNA TGTGCCTGGGGGACACCCTACGAGCAGTACTTC.

In its sample, this clone was seen a few times. The rearrangement joins TRBV29-1 to TRBJ2-4; a possible D gene is TRBD1 (7 bases). V lost 7 bases and J lost 0, with 10 bases in between. The CDR3 has 13 residues. Germline V gene lookup returns CDR1 SQVTM and CDR2 ANQGSEA. Here the CDR3 DNA reads TGCAGCGGCAGGGGGGTAGCCAAAAACATTCAGTACTTC. Encoded protein: CSGRGVAKNIQYF. The whole variable domain, remainder taken from reference TRBV29-1 and TRBJ2-4, is SAVISQKPSRDICQRGTSLTIQCQVDSQVTMMFWYRQQPGQSLTLIATANQGSEATYESGFVIDKFPISRPNLTFSTLTVSNMSPEDSSIYLCSGRGVAKNIQYFGAGTRLSVL.